A selection of T cell receptor beta chains follows, all from one sample in a study of T cell responses to AZD1222 COVID-19 vaccine. Profiling relied on immunoSEQ multiplex PCR, and the TCRdb table lists in-frame clones only, not all of them. The sample has under 200,000 clones; about nine tenths are singletons. Specimen: peripheral blood, collected on day 0 of AZD1222 vaccination. The receptors shown here come from an adult in good health. CDR3s include the opening cysteine and the closing phenylalanine or tryptophan. Fields, in order: V gene, CDR3 protein.

>TRBV24-1
CATVGGPSNEQFF
>TRBV18
CASSYGQNYGYTF
>TRBV11-2
CASRYFDRVNTEAFF
>TRBV4-3
CASSIGQGGGYTF
>TRBV9
CASTLSSDSYNSPLHF
>TRBV2
CASRGTTQETQYF
>TRBV27
CASSLSRVDNSPLHF
>TRBV28
CASSLRGAYNQPQHF
>TRBV3-1/TRBV3-2
CASSQDRKNTEAFF
>TRBV10-3
CAISGSGGEQPQHF
>TRBV6-4
CASSQTGGADQPQHF
>TRBV5-1
CASSPYRESNTEAFF
>TRBV10-1
CASSVGQNTGELFF
>TRBV7-6
CASSLNPPGTAYNEQFF
>TRBV4-1
CASRTGPRSYEQYF
>TRBV2
CASTFWGGRETQYF
>TRBV6-6
CASSYQPGAQTGEAFF
>TRBV27
CASRLGGTGQEKLFF
>TRBV11-3
CASSEQGWDKNIQYF
>TRBV28
CASREGGTTYEQYF
>TRBV12-3/TRBV12-4
CASSETGRYGYTF
>TRBV10-2
CASRGAMDEQYF
>TRBV6-5
CASKRDRGVDTQYF
>TRBV18
CASSPRAGGQETQYF